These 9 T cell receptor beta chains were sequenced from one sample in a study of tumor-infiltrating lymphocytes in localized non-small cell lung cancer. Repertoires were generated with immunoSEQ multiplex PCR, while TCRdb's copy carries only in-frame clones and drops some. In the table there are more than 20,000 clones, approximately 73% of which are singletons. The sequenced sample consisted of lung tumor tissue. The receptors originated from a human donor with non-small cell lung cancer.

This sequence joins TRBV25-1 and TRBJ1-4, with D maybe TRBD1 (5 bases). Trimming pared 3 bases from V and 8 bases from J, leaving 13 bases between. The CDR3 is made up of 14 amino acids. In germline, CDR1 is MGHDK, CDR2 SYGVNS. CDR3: CASSDSGTGEKLFF. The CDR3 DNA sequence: TGTGCCAGCAGTGATTCGGGGACTGGAGAAAAACTGTTTTTT.

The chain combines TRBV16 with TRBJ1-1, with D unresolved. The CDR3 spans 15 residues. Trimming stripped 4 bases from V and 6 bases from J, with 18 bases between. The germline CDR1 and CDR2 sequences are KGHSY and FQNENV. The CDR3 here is CASSLQTPEVAEAFF. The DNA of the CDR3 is TGTGCCAGCAGCCTGCAGACCCCGGAGGTGGCTGAAGCTTTCTTT.

The CDR3 loop is CASFNRGLMNTEAFF. The DNA for the CDR3 is TGTGCCAGCTTCAACAGGGGGCTTATGAACACTGAAGCTTTCTTT. The V call is TRBV2, the J call TRBJ1-1; 9 positions agree with TRBD1. V dropped 8 bases and J dropped 0; count of bases not matched to a gene: 7. There are 15 residues in the CDR3. Germline V gene lookup returns CDR1 SNHLY and CDR2 FYNNEI. The full variable domain, in which reference TRBV2 and TRBJ1-1 provide the parts outside the CDR3, is EPEVTQTPSHQVTQMGQEVILRCVPISNHLYFYWYRQILGQKVEFLVSFYNNEISEKSEIFDDQFSVERPDGSNFTLKIRSTKLEDSAMYFCASFNRGLMNTEAFFGQGTRLTVV.

The CDR3 spells CASSARTGAYEQYF. The CDR3 DNA sequence: TGTGCCAGCAGCGCCCGGACAGGGGCCTACGAGCAGTACTTC. This sequence joins TRBV7-2 and TRBJ2-7; 9 bases are a match to TRBD1. Unmatched junction bases numbered 4, after V lost 5 bases and J lost 2 bases. Germline V lookup: CDR1 SGHTA, CDR2 FQGNSA. The CDR3 sequence is 14 residues long.

The CDR3 region is CASSLGYGMETQYF. The CDR3 DNA reads as TGTGCCAGCAGCTTAGGATACGGCATGGAGACCCAGTACTTC. The chain has TRBV11-3 and TRBJ2-5; D ambiguous. V gave up 1 base and J gave up 5 bases, with 11 bases separating them. The CDR3 totals 14 residues. Germline CDR1 reads SGHNT; CDR2 reads YENEEA.

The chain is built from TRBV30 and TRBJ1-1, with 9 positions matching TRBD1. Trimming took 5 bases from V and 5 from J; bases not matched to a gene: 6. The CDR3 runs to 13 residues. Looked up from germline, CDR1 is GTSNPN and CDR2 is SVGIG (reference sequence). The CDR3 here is CAWAGTGWTEAFF. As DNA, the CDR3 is TGTGCCTGGGCCGGGACAGGGTGGACTGAAGCTTTCTTT.

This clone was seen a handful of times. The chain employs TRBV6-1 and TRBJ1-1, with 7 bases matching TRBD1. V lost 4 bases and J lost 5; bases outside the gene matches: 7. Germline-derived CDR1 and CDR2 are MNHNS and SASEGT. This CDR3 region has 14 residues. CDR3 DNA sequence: TGTGCCAGCAGTGCGGACAGGTCCTGGACTGAAGCTTTCTTT. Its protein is CASSADRSWTEAFF.

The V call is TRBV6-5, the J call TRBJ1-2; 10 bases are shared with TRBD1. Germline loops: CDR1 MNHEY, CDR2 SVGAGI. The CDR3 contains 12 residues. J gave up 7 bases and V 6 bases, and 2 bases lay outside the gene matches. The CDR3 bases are TGTGCCAGCAGAGGGGACAGGGGTGGCTACACCTTC. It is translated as CASRGDRGGYTF.

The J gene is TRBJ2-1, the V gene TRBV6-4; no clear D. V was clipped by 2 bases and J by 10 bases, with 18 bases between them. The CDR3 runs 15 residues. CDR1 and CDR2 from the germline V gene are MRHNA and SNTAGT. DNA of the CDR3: TGTGCCAGCAGTGACGGGCTCTCACCTGCAGCCGAGCAGTTCTTC. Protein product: CASSDGLSPAAEQFF.